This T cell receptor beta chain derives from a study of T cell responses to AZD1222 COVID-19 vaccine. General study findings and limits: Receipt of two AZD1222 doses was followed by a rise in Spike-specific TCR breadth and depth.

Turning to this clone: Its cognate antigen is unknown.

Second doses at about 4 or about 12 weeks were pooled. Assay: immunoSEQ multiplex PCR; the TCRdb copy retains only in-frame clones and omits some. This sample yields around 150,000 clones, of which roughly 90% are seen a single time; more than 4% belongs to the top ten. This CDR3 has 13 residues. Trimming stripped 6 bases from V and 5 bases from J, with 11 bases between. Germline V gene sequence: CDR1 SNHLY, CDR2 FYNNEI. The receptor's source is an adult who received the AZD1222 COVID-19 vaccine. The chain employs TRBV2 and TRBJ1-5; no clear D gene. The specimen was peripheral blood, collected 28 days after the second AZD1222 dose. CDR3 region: CASRGWGDQPQHF. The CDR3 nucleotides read TGTGCCAGCAGGGGGTGGGGTGATCAGCCCCAGCATTTT.